The next 3 T cell receptor beta chains were all read from a single sample in a study of cytomegalovirus exposure and HLA in healthy donors. Vbeta (60) and Jbeta (13) primers were used in the PCR. Some clones are missing from TCRdb's copy, which holds only in-frame ones; the method was immunoSEQ multiplex PCR. Of about 140,000 clones listed, approximately 79% are singletons. Sequenced material: PBMCs. These receptor sequences come from a female donor in good health and CMV-seronegative.

The chain links TRBV6-1 to TRBJ2-4; D gene unclear. Germline CDR1 and CDR2: MNHNS and SASEGT. The CDR3 contains 13 residues. Trimming took 7 bases from V and 1 from J, leaving 8 bases between them. Here the CDR3 reads CASMETAKNIQYF. CDR3 sequence (DNA): TGTGCCAGCATGGAGACGGCCAAAAACATTCAGTACTTC.

The chain has TRBV9 and TRBJ2-7; 8 nucleotides agree with TRBD2. The J call may be faulty, since TRBJ2-1 better matches the DNA end. From germline, CDR1 is SGDLS and CDR2 YYNGEE. CDR3 length: 17 residues. CDR3 nucleotide sequence: TGTGCCAGCAGCGTAGGGTCATACGGGAGGGCCTACAATGAGCAGTTCTTC. Translated: CASSVGSYGRAYNEQFF.

This clone showed up just once. The V and J genes are TRBV1 and TRBJ1-2. TRBV1 is a known pseudogene. This CDR3 is built from 19 residues. The CDR3 region has the DNA TGCACCAGCAGCCAATTAGATGTTCGTGGAGGGGACGCTTCAGGGGGCTACACCTTC. Translated, it gives CTSSQLDVRGGDASGGYTF.